The present entry profiles one T cell receptor beta chain with its context. Its specificity is not known. This was a deep-level run. Some clones are missing from TCRdb's copy, which holds only in-frame ones; the method was immunoSEQ multiplex PCR. This repertoire shows more than 600,000 clones, approximately 90% found once; its top ten account for about a quarter. This specimen comes from a study of shared clonotypes between healthy human individuals. Study conclusions and caveats: Sharing across four donors was highest in naive CD4 (around 5%) and lowest in memory CD8 (roughly 0.4%).

Naive CD8 cells lacked CD45RO, underwent positive selection for CCR7 and left out terminally differentiated effector memory CD45RA+ cells. There are 11 residues in the CDR3. CDR1 is MNHEY and CDR2 is SVGAGI in the germline V gene. The ends were cut back, 6 bases at V and 4 bases at J, with 4 bases in the middle. The chain combines TRBV6-5 with TRBJ2-1; D is unresolved. Sequenced material: naive CD8+ T cells sorted from blood. The source is a man in his thirties or forties in good health. The CDR3 sequence is CASSLYNEQFF. The CDR3 nucleotides are TGTGCCAGCAGCCTATACAATGAGCAGTTCTTC.